The clone carrying this TCR beta chain has a single count. Its antigen remains unknown. The data were taken from a study of response to subunit inactivated influenza vaccine. Germline assignment: CDR1 MDHEN and CDR2 SYDVKM. Trimming cost V 1 base and J 1 base, with 8 bases left between them. The CDR3 contains 14 residues. Each CDR3 protein gets one entry after TCRdb re-called the RT-PCR reads with MiXCR. The sample has approximately 530,000 distinct CDR3 sequences, 10% to 15% seen once; the top ten hold around 14%. Study outcomes and limitations: Each seasonal influenza vaccination recruits few new T cells, the authors suggested.

The material was PBMCs from blood, obtained roughly 6 weeks after vaccination. This rearrangement joins TRBV28 to TRBJ2-7; D call uncertain. This TCR was sampled from a man in his forties or fifties who received an inactivated influenza vaccine. For the CDR3, the DNA is TGTGCCAGCAGTTTATCCTACCAGTCCTACGAGCAGTACTTC. Amino acids: CASSLSYQSYEQYF. The whole variable domain, remainder taken from reference TRBV28 and TRBJ2-7, is DVKVTQSSRYLVKRTGEKVFLECVQDMDHENMFWYRQDPGLGLRLIYFSYDVKMKEKGDIPEGYSVSREKKERFSLILESASTNQTSMYLCASSLSYQSYEQYFGPGTRLTVT.